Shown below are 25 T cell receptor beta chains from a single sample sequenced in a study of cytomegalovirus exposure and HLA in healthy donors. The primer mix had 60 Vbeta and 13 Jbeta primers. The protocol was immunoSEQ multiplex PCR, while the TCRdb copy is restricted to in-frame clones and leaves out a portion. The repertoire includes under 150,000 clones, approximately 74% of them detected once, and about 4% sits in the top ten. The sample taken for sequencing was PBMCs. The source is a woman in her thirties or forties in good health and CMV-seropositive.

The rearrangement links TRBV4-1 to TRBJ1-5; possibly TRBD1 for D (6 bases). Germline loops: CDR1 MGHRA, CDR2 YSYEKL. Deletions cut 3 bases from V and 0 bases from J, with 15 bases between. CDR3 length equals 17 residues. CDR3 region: CASSQGSTGDSNQPQHF. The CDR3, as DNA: TGCGCCAGCAGCCAGGGCTCGACAGGAGATAGCAATCAGCCCCAGCATTTT.

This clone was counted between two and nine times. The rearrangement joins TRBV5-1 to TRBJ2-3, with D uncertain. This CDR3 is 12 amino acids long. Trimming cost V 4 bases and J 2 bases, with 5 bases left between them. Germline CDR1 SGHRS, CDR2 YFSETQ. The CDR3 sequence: CASSAFTDTQYF. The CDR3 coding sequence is TGCGCCAGCAGCGCGTTCACAGATACGCAGTATTTT.

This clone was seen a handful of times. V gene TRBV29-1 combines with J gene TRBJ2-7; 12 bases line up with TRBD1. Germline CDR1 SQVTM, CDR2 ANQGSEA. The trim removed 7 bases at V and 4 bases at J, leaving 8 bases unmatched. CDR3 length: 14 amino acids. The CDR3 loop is CSAEGGQGAYEQYF. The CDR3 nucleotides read TGCAGCGCAGAAGGGGGACAGGGGGCGTACGAGCAGTACTTC.

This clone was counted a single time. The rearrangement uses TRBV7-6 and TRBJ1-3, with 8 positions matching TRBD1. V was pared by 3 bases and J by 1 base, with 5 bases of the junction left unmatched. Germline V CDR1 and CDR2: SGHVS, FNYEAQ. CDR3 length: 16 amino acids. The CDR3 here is CASSFRGQGSGNTIYF. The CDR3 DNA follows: TGTGCCAGCAGCTTCAGGGGGCAGGGGTCTGGAAACACCATATATTTT.

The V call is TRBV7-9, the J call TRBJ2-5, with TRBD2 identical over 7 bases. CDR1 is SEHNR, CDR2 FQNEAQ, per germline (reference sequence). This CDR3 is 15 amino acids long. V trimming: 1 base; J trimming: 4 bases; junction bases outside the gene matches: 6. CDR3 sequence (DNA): TGTGCCAGCAGCTTAGGCCTAGCGGAAGGAGAGACCCAGTACTTC. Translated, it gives CASSLGLAEGETQYF.

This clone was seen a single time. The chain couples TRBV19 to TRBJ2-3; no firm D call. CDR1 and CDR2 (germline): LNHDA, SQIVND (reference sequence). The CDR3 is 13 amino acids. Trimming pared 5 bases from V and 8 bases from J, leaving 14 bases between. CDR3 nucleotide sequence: TGTGCCAGTAGTCTCCGTGACTTGGGTACGCAGTATTTT. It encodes CASSLRDLGTQYF.

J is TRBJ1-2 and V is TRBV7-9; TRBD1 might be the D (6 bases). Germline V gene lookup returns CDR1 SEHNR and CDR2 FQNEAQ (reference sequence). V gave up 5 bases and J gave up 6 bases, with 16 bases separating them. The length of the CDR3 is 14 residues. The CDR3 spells CASSPSGGFNGYTF. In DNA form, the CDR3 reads TGTGCCAGCAGCCCCTCGGGGGGCTTTAATGGCTACACCTTC.

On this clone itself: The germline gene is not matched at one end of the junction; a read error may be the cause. DNA for the CDR3: TGTGCCAGTAGAATAGGGGGACAGGTCTATGGCTACACCTTC. This translates into CASRIGGQVYGYTF. The chain links TRBV19 to TRBJ1-2; 8 bases map to TRBD1. The length of the CDR3 is 14 residues. Germline loops: CDR1 LNHDA, CDR2 SQIVND (reference sequence).

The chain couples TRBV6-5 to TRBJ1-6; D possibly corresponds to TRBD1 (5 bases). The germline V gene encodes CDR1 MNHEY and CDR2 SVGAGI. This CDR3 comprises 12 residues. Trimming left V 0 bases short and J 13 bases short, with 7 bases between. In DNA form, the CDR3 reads TGTGCCAGCAGTTACTCGGGGCCGCCCCTCCACTTT. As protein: CASSYSGPPLHF.

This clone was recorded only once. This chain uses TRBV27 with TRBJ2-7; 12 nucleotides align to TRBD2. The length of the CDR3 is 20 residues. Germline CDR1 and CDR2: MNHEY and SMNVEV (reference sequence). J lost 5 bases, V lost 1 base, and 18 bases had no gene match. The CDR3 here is CASSLFPTTSGGSRPNEQYF. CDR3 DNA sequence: TGTGCCAGCAGTTTATTCCCCACGACTAGCGGGGGAAGTCGCCCCAACGAGCAGTACTTC.

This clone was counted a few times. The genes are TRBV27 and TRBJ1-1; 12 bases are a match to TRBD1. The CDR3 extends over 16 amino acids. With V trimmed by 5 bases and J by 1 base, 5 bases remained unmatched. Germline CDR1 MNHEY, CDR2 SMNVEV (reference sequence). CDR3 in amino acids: CASSPGTGGWNTEAFF. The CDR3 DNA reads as TGTGCCAGCAGTCCCGGGACAGGGGGCTGGAACACTGAAGCTTTCTTT.

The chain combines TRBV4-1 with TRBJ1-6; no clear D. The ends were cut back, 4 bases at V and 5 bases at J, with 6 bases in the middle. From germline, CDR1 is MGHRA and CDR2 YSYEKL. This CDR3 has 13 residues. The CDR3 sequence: CASSLGDNSPLHF. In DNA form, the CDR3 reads TGCGCCAGCAGCCTGGGAGATAATTCACCCCTCCACTTT.

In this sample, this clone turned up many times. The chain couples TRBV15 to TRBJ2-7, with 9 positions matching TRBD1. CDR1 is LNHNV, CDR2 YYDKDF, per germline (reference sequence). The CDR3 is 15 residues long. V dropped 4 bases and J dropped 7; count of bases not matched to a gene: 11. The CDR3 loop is CATSTKGQGPREQYF. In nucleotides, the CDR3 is TGTGCCACCAGCACCAAAGGACAGGGGCCAAGGGAGCAGTACTTC.

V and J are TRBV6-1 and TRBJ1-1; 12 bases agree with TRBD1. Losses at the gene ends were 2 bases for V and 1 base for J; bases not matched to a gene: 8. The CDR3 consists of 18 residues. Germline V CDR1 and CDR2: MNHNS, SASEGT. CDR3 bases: TGTGCCAGCAGTGAAAGGGGGGACAGGGGGCGGAGGAACACTGAAGCTTTCTTT. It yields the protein CASSERGDRGRRNTEAFF.

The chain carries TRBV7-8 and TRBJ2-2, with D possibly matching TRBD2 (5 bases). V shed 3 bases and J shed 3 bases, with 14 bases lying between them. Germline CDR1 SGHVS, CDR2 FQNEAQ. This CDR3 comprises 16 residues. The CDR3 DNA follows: TGTGCCAGCAGCTTCCCGGGGTATTCGGACACCGGGGAGCTGTTTTTT. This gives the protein CASSFPGYSDTGELFF.

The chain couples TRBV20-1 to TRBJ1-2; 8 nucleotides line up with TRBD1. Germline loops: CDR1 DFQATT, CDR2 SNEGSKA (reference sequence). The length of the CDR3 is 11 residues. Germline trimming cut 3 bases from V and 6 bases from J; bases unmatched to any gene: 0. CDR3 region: CSARDRDGYTF. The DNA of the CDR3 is TGCAGTGCTAGGGACAGGGATGGCTACACCTTC.

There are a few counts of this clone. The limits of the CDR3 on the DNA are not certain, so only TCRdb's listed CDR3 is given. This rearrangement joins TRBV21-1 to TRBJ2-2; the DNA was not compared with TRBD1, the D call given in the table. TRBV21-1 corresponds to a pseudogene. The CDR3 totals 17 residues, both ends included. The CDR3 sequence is CASRTVGTGANTGELFF.

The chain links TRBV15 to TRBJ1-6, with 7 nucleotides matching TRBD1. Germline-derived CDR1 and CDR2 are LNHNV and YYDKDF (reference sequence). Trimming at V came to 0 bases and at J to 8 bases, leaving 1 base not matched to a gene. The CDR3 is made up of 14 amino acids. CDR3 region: CATSRDQGDSPLHF. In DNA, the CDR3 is TGTGCCACCAGCAGAGACCAGGGGGATTCACCCCTCCACTTT.

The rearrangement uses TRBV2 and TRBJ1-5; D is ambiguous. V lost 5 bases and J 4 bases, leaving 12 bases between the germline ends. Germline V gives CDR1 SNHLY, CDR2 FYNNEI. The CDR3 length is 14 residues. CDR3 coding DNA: TGTGCCAGCAGTTCACTCGACGGGAATCAGCCCCAGCATTTT. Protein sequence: CASSSLDGNQPQHF.

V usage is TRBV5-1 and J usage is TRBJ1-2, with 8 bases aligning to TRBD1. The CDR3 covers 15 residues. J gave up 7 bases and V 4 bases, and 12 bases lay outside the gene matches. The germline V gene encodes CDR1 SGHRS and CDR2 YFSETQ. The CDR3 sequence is CASSPLGQGAGGYTF. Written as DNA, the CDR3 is TGCGCCAGCAGCCCGCTGGGGCAGGGGGCAGGTGGCTACACCTTC.

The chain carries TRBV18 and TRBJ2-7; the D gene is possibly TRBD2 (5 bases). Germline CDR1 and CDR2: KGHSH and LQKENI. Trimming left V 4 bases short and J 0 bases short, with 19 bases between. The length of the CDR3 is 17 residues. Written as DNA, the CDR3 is TGTGCCAGCTCACTTCTAGCACCCGGGTCCAGCTCCTACGAGCAGTACTTC. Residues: CASSLLAPGSSSYEQYF.

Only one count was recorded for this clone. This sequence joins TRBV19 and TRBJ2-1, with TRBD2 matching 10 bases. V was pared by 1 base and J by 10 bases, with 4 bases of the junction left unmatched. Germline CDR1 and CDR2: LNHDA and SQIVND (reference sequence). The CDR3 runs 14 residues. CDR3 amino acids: CASSIVAAGGEQFF. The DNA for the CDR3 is TGTGCCAGTAGTATAGTTGCAGCGGGGGGGGAGCAGTTCTTC.

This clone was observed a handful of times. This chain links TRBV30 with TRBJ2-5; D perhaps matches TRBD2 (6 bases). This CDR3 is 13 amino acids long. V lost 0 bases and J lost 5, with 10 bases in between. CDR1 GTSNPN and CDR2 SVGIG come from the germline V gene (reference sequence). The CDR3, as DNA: TGTGCCTGGAGTGTACGGGAGCCGGAGACCCAGTACTTC. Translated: CAWSVREPETQYF.

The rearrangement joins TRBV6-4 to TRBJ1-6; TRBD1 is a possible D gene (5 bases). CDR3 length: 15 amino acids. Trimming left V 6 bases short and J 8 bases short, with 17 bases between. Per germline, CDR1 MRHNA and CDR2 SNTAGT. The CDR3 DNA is TGTGCCAGCAGCCCTTCAGGGATGTTGGATTCACCCCTCCACTTT. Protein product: CASSPSGMLDSPLHF.

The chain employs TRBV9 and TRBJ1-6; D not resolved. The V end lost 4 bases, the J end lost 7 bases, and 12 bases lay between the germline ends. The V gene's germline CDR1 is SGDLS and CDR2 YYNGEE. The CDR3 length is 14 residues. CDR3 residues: CASSNQLTNSPLHF. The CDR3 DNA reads TGTGCCAGCAGCAATCAGTTAACAAATTCACCCCTCCACTTT.